The rows below give T cell receptor beta chains drawn from one sample of a study of blood T cells in healthy people across ages. TCRdb re-called the 5' RACE reads through MiXCR, storing one row per CDR3 protein. The data contain approximately 900,000 distinct CDR3 sequences, around 46% of them singletons. Material for sequencing was blood. The receptor source for this set is a man between 25 and 39 years old in good health. CDR3s include the opening cysteine and the closing phenylalanine or tryptophan. The order of the fields is J gene, clone size, D gene, V gene, CDR3 DNA, CDR3 protein. D genes are given only for firm matches. The listing skips clone size in some rows; elsewhere it reads once, few, many or a size class.

J: TRBJ1-2
size: NA
D: NA
V: TRBV7-9
DNA: TGTACCAGCAGCCCGGGCCGGGACACCCATGGCTACACCTTC
CDR3: CTSSPGRDTHGYTF

J: TRBJ2-5
size: few
D: TRBD1
V: TRBV9
DNA: TGTGCCAGCAGCCCTACGGGGACAGGGGAAGAGACCCAGTACTTC
CDR3: CASSPTGTGEETQYF

J: TRBJ2-1
size: once
D: NA
V: TRBV20-1
DNA: TGCAGTGCTTCACTTACTGGCGGGGGCCGTGAGCAGTTCTTC
CDR3: CSASLTGGGREQFF

J: TRBJ2-2
size: NA
D: NA
V: TRBV5-1
DNA: TGCGCCAGCAGCAGGATGGTCGAAGGCGGGGAGCTGTTTTTT
CDR3: CASSRMVEGGELFF

J: TRBJ1-1
size: NA
D: NA
V: TRBV30
DNA: TGTGCCTGGAGTCCCGGCTCCCGTGAAGCTTTCTTT
CDR3: CAWSPGSREAFF

J: TRBJ1-4
size: NA
D: TRBD1
V: TRBV28
DNA: TGTGCCAGCAGTTTCGGGGAAGACAGGGTCGTTGAAAAACTGTTTTTT
CDR3: CASSFGEDRVVEKLFF

J: TRBJ2-7
size: NA
D: NA
V: TRBV2
DNA: TGTGCCAGCAGTGGACGGACACGGGTCGTGGAGTACTTC
CDR3: CASSGRTRVVEYF

J: TRBJ2-3
size: few
D: NA
V: TRBV5-1
DNA: TGCGCCAGCAGAGTAGCTCAATCATCGGATACGCAGTATTTT
CDR3: CASRVAQSSDTQYF

J: TRBJ1-2
size: NA
D: NA
V: TRBV10-3
DNA: TGTGCCATCAGTGAGTCGCGCAGGGCTAACTATGGCTACACCTTC
CDR3: CAISESRRANYGYTF

J: TRBJ1-1
size: once
D: NA
V: TRBV5-1
DNA: TGCGCCAGCCGGTTGGAGGGGACTGAAGCTTTCTTT
CDR3: CASRLEGTEAFF

J: TRBJ2-1
size: NA
D: NA
V: TRBV3-1
DNA: TGTGCCAGCAGCTACAGACCCAATGAGCAGTTCTTC
CDR3: CASSYRPNEQFF

J: TRBJ2-2
size: NA
D: TRBD2
V: TRBV11-1
DNA: TGTGCCAGCAGCCTAGCGGGGGGAAACACCGGGGAGCTGTTTTTT
CDR3: CASSLAGGNTGELFF

J: TRBJ2-3
size: few
D: NA
V: TRBV6-4
DNA: TGTGCCAGCAGCGGGCAGGCGGGATCCAGCACAGATACGCAGTATTTT
CDR3: CASSGQAGSSTDTQYF

J: TRBJ2-1
size: few
D: TRBD2
V: TRBV29-1
DNA: TGCAGCGTTGTGGGTCTAGCGGGGGGGCGGACCTACAATGAGCAGTTCTTC
CDR3: CSVVGLAGGRTYNEQFF

J: TRBJ2-7
size: NA
D: TRBD2
V: TRBV6-5
DNA: TGTGCCAGCTCCGGACTAGCGGGGGGGGGGCTCGAGCAGTACTTC
CDR3: CASSGLAGGGLEQYF

J: TRBJ1-5
size: once
D: NA
V: TRBV6-2/TRBV6-3
DNA: TGTGCCAGCAGTTACTATGGGACCGGGCAGCCCCAGCATTTT
CDR3: CASSYYGTGQPQHF

J: TRBJ2-7
size: few
D: TRBD1
V: TRBV20-1
DNA: TGCAGTGCTAGTCAGGGGGCGAGCCACGAGCAGTACTTC
CDR3: CSASQGASHEQYF

J: TRBJ2-1
size: NA
D: NA
V: TRBV5-1
DNA: TGCGCCAGCAGCTTCCCGGACCGCAGCTCCTACAATGAGCAGTTCTTC
CDR3: CASSFPDRSSYNEQFF

J: TRBJ2-1
size: NA
D: NA
V: TRBV20-1
DNA: TGCAGTGCTACTACAGGGAACTACAATGAGCAGTTCTTC
CDR3: CSATTGNYNEQFF

J: TRBJ2-7
size: many
D: TRBD2
V: TRBV29-1
DNA: TGCAGCGTTTTGACTAGCGGGGAGTGGAGCTCCTACGAGCAGTACTTC
CDR3: CSVLTSGEWSSYEQYF

J: TRBJ2-1
size: NA
D: TRBD1
V: TRBV20-1
DNA: TGCAGTGCCCGAGGGGAACAGGGGGTTCATGAGCAGTTCTTC
CDR3: CSARGEQGVHEQFF

J: TRBJ2-3
size: few
D: TRBD2
V: TRBV20-1
DNA: TGCAGTGCTAGGCACGCGGGGGGGTCCACAGATACGCAGTATTTT
CDR3: CSARHAGGSTDTQYF

J: TRBJ2-7
size: NA
D: NA
V: TRBV2
DNA: TGTGCCAGCAGTGTCCCGGATTCGAACGAGCAGTACTTC
CDR3: CASSVPDSNEQYF

J: TRBJ2-1
size: NA
D: NA
V: TRBV20-1
DNA: TGCAGTGCTAGGGATCTGACGAGGGAAGCCAATGAGCAGTTCTTC
CDR3: CSARDLTREANEQFF

J: TRBJ2-4
size: NA
D: TRBD1
V: TRBV11-2
DNA: TGTGCCAGCAGCTTAGAGGCGGGACAGGCCTTAGGATCCAAAAACATTCAGTACTTC
CDR3: CASSLEAGQALGSKNIQYF

J: TRBJ1-2
size: NA
D: TRBD1
V: TRBV14
DNA: TGTGCCAGCAGCCACGGGACAGGCTATGGCTACACCTTC
CDR3: CASSHGTGYGYTF

J: TRBJ1-1
size: NA
D: TRBD1
V: TRBV5-6
DNA: TGTGCCAGCAGCTTTAAACAGGGGGCTATGGCTGAAGCTTTCTTT
CDR3: CASSFKQGAMAEAFF

J: TRBJ1-5
size: few
D: NA
V: TRBV20-1
DNA: TGCAGTGCTAGCAGCAATCAGCCCCAGCATTTT
CDR3: CSASSNQPQHF

J: TRBJ2-1
size: NA
D: NA
V: TRBV9
DNA: TGTGCCAGCAGCGTAACGGCAGGGTCCTACAATGAGCAGTTCTTC
CDR3: CASSVTAGSYNEQFF

J: TRBJ2-7
size: NA
D: NA
V: TRBV6-5
DNA: TGTGCCAGCAGTTCGAGACAGACGGGTGGGTACGAGCAGTACTTC
CDR3: CASSSRQTGGYEQYF

J: TRBJ2-3
size: NA
D: TRBD2
V: TRBV4-1
DNA: TGCGCCAGCAGCCAAGTGACGGGACTAGCGGGAGTCATCGGAGATACGCAGTATTTT
CDR3: CASSQVTGLAGVIGDTQYF

J: TRBJ1-4
size: NA
D: TRBD1
V: TRBV4-2
DNA: TGTGCCAGCAGCCGCTTAGGGACAGGGGTGGAAAAACTGTTTTTT
CDR3: CASSRLGTGVEKLFF

J: TRBJ2-1
size: once
D: NA
V: TRBV7-3
DNA: TGTGCCAGCAGCTCACGTCCTAGTGGGTATGAGCAGTTCTTC
CDR3: CASSSRPSGYEQFF

J: TRBJ2-5
size: NA
D: TRBD2
V: TRBV7-3
DNA: TGTGCCTGCAGGCGGGGGGGCTCCTACAATGAGCAGTACTTC
CDR3: CACRRGGSYNEQYF

J: TRBJ2-3
size: once
D: TRBD2
V: TRBV5-1
DNA: TGCGCCAGCAGCATATCAGCGGGGTCCTTGGATGCGCAGTATTTT
CDR3: CASSISAGSLDAQYF

J: TRBJ1-1
size: NA
D: NA
V: TRBV9
DNA: TGTGCCAGCAGCTTCGTAGACGCAGCCTACACTGAAGCTTTCTTT
CDR3: CASSFVDAAYTEAFF

J: TRBJ2-7
size: NA
D: TRBD1
V: TRBV20-1
DNA: TGCAGTGCTAGAGACCCCGGGACAGGGTCCTACGAGCAGTACTTC
CDR3: CSARDPGTGSYEQYF

J: TRBJ2-5
size: NA
D: NA
V: TRBV5-1
DNA: TGCGCCAGCAGCCCGGGACGGCCCCAAGAGACCCAGTACTTC
CDR3: CASSPGRPQETQYF

J: TRBJ1-2
size: many
D: TRBD1
V: TRBV29-1
DNA: TGCAGCGTCGGGGACAGAGCGTATGGCTACACCTTC
CDR3: CSVGDRAYGYTF

J: TRBJ1-5
size: few
D: NA
V: TRBV5-1
DNA: TGCGCCAGCAGCCTTAGTGGGGGGTACAATCAGCCCCAGCATTTT
CDR3: CASSLSGGYNQPQHF

J: TRBJ2-1
size: NA
D: TRBD2
V: TRBV6-6
DNA: TGTGCCAGCAGTTACTCCCTAGCGGGGGGGCAGAGTGAGCAGTTCTTC
CDR3: CASSYSLAGGQSEQFF

J: TRBJ2-1
size: NA
D: NA
V: TRBV20-1
DNA: TGCAGTGCTAAAGGAATAGCCTCCTACAATGAGCAGTTCTTC
CDR3: CSAKGIASYNEQFF

J: TRBJ1-4
size: NA
D: TRBD1
V: TRBV3-1
DNA: TGTGCCAGCAGCCAAGAAACCACAGGGGTGGGTGAAAAACTGTTTTTT
CDR3: CASSQETTGVGEKLFF

J: TRBJ2-4
size: NA
D: TRBD1
V: TRBV12-3/TRBV12-4
DNA: TGTGCCAGCAGTTTAAGACAGGGGGCACAAAACATTCAGTACTTC
CDR3: CASSLRQGAQNIQYF

J: TRBJ2-1
size: NA
D: NA
V: TRBV5-1
DNA: TGCGCCAGCAGCTCCCTCTCACTGGGGGGAAGCTCCTACAATGAGCAGTTCTTC
CDR3: CASSSLSLGGSSYNEQFF

J: TRBJ1-6
size: NA
D: NA
V: TRBV6-1
DNA: TGTGCCAGCAGGTCGCACGGTAGCTCCTATAATTCACCCCTCCACTTT
CDR3: CASRSHGSSYNSPLHF

J: TRBJ2-3
size: NA
D: TRBD2
V: TRBV7-2
DNA: TGTGCCAGCAGCTTAGTTAAGGGAGGGGTTCGCACAGATACGCAGTATTTT
CDR3: CASSLVKGGVRTDTQYF

J: TRBJ2-3
size: few
D: TRBD2
V: TRBV29-1
DNA: TGCAGCGTATCGGGACTAACCACAGATACGCAGTATTTT
CDR3: CSVSGLTTDTQYF

J: TRBJ2-3
size: NA
D: NA
V: TRBV20-1
DNA: TGCAGTGCTAGTTTGCCAGGAAGCTCCATAGATACGCAGTATTTT
CDR3: CSASLPGSSIDTQYF

J: TRBJ2-2
size: NA
D: TRBD1
V: TRBV7-3
DNA: TGTGCCAGCAGCTCCTTGACTACAGGGGTTAACACCGGGGAGCTGTTTTTT
CDR3: CASSSLTTGVNTGELFF

J: TRBJ2-1
size: NA
D: NA
V: TRBV20-1
DNA: TGCAGTGCTAGAGATCTAGGGGGGGCCAGGGAGCAGTTCTTC
CDR3: CSARDLGGAREQFF